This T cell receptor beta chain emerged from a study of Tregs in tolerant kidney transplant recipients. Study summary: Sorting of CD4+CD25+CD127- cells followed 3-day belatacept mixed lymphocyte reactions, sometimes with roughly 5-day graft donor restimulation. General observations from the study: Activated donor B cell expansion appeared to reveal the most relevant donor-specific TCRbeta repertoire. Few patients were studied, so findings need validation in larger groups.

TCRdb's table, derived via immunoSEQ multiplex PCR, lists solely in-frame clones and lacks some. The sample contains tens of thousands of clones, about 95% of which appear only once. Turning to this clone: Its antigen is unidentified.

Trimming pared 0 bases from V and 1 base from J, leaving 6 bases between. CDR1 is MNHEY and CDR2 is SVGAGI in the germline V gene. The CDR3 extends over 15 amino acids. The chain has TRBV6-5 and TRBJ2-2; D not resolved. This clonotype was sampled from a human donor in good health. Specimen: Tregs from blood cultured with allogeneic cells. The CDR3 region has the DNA TGTGCCAGCAGTTACTCTGGCGGGAACACCGGGGAGCTGTTTTTT. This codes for CASSYSGGNTGELFF.